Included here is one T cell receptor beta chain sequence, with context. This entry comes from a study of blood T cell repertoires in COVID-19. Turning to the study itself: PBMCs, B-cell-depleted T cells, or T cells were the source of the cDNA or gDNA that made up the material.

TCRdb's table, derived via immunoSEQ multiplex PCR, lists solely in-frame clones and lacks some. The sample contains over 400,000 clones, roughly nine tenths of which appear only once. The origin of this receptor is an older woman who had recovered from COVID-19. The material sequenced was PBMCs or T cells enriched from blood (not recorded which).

The CDR3 nucleotides read TGTGCCACCAGTGATACGACAGGGAGACACAATGAGCAGTTCTTC. It is translated as CATSDTTGRHNEQFF. The chain employs TRBV24-1 and TRBJ2-1; 7 nucleotides match TRBD1. Germline V lookup: CDR1 KGHDR, CDR2 SFDVKD. There are 15 residues in the CDR3. V dropped 3 bases and J dropped 5; count of bases not matched to a gene: 6.